The entry below describes one TCR beta chain. The protocol was immunoSEQ multiplex PCR, while the TCRdb copy is restricted to in-frame clones and leaves out a portion. The table lists some 70,000 clones, more than 70% of them singletons. This sample stems from a study of blood T cell repertoires in COVID-19. Turning to the study itself: The United States, Italy and Spain provided the acute and convalescent COVID-19 samples. The cDNA or gDNA used as material had been derived from T cells, B-cell-depleted T cells, or PBMCs.

The J segment lost 1 base and the V segment lost 2 bases, leaving 3 bases of the junction unmatched. The CDR3 is 15 residues long. The V gene's germline CDR1 is MNHEY and CDR2 SVGAGI. Sequencing was performed on peripheral blood. This TCR was recovered from a man over 45 with COVID-19, enrolled during active disease. The chain carries TRBV6-5 and TRBJ1-1; 8 bases are a match to TRBD1. The CDR3 region is CASSYIQGGNTEAFF. The CDR3 DNA reads as TGTGCCAGCAGTTACATACAGGGGGGGAACACTGAAGCTTTCTTT.